Shown below are 21 T cell receptor beta chains from a single sample sequenced in a study of graft-versus-host responses after intestinal transplantation. Profiled with immunoSEQ multiplex PCR; TCRdb holds only in-frame clones, not every one. The repertoire has over 70,000 clones, roughly 90% of them found once; the top ten carry about 4.3%. These TCRs' antigens remain unknown. The source was unstimulated CD8+ T cells sorted from spleen or lymph node cells, collected before transplant. The receptors were gathered from a human donor who was the organ donor for an intestinal transplant.

CDR3 in DNA: TGCGCCAGCAGCTTGCTACCGGGAGAGACCCAGTACTTC. This gives the protein CASSLLPGETQYF. This chain joins TRBV5-1 and TRBJ2-5; no clear D. V was trimmed by 1 base and J by 4 bases, leaving 8 bases between them. Germline loops: CDR1 SGHRS, CDR2 YFSETQ. The CDR3 contains 13 residues.

Only one count was recorded for this clone. V is TRBV19 and J is TRBJ2-7, with D possibly being TRBD1 (6 bases). CDR3 size: 13 residues. V was trimmed by 3 bases and J by 3 bases, leaving 9 bases between them. CDR1 LNHDA and CDR2 SQIVND come from the germline V gene (reference sequence). CDR3 sequence: CASSMGQNYEQYV. The CDR3, as DNA: TGTGCCAGTAGTATGGGACAAAACTACGAGCAGTACGTC.

V is TRBV14 and J is TRBJ2-4; a possible D gene is TRBD1 (6 bases). CDR3 length: 14 residues. The V end lost 0 bases, the J end lost 11 bases, and 14 bases lay between the germline ends. The germline CDR1 and CDR2 sequences are SGHDN and FVKESK. CDR3 sequence reads: CASSQEGPGVVQYF. The CDR3 DNA sequence: TGTGCCAGCAGCCAAGAAGGTCCAGGGGTCGTTCAGTACTTC.

This chain joins TRBV27 and TRBJ1-6, with D unclear. V was shortened by 11 bases and J by 9 bases, with 5 bases between the two germline ends. The CDR3 contains 9 residues. Looked up from germline, CDR1 is MNHEY and CDR2 is SMNVEV (reference sequence). The CDR3, as DNA: TGTGCCGTCGGTTCACCCCTCCACTTT. It translates to CAVGSPLHF.

The V call is TRBV6-5, the J call TRBJ1-2, with a weak D call TRBD1 (6 bases). The V end lost 2 bases, the J end lost 5 bases, and 12 bases lay between the germline ends. Germline V CDR1 and CDR2: MNHEY, SVGAGI. The CDR3 runs 14 residues. The CDR3 sequence: CASSYTGGTYGYTF. The CDR3 bases are TGTGCCAGCAGTTACACGGGTGGGACATATGGCTACACCTTC.

The chain has TRBV19 and TRBJ1-6, with TRBD1 matching 10 bases. Germline CDR1 reads LNHDA; CDR2 reads SQIVND (reference sequence). With 6 bases clipped from V and 8 bases from J, the junction kept 1 base outside the gene matches. This CDR3 is built from 13 residues. The CDR3 protein is CASRGQGYSPLHF. The CDR3 DNA sequence: TGTGCCAGTAGGGGACAGGGGTATTCACCCCTCCACTTT.

The V and J genes are TRBV10-1 and TRBJ2-5; 9 bases are a match to TRBD2. CDR1 and CDR2 from the germline V gene are WNHNN and SYGVQD (reference sequence). Trimming at V came to 2 bases and at J to 2 bases, leaving 3 bases not matched to a gene. The CDR3 covers 15 residues. The CDR3 bases are TGCGCCAGCAGTGAGATGCTAGCGGGGCAAGAGACCCAGTACTTC. It encodes CASSEMLAGQETQYF.

This clone has a single count. The chain carries TRBV28 and TRBJ1-5, with D hard to call. CDR1 and CDR2 from the germline V gene are MDHEN and SYDVKM. CDR3 length: 15 residues. V was pared by 1 base and J by 7 bases, with 14 bases between. The CDR3 region is CASSLSALFRQPQHF. In DNA form, the CDR3 reads TGTGCCAGCAGTTTATCCGCACTGTTTCGGCAGCCCCAGCATTTT.

The J gene is TRBJ1-1, the V gene TRBV6-5; possibly TRBD1 for D (6 bases). This CDR3 contains 16 residues. Germline CDR1 is MNHEY and CDR2 is SVGAGI. V lost 4 bases, J lost 1 base, and 16 bases lay in between. The CDR3 region has the DNA TGTGCCAGCAGTTCGCCGCTCGACAGGCCGAACACTGAAGCTTTCTTT. Amino acid sequence: CASSSPLDRPNTEAFF.

The rearrangement joins TRBV7-9 to TRBJ2-1; 7 nucleotides match TRBD1. This CDR3 is 18 amino acids long. V trimming: 3 bases; J trimming: 4 bases; junction bases outside the gene matches: 15. Germline V gene sequence: CDR1 SEHNR, CDR2 FQNEAQ (reference sequence). CDR3 DNA sequence: TGTGCCAGCAGCTTTCGCGACAGGGTCTTGAAATTTTACAATGAGCAGTTCTTC. Its protein product is CASSFRDRVLKFYNEQFF.

This chain uses TRBV5-1 with TRBJ2-5, with D tentatively TRBD2 (6 bases). Germline-derived CDR1 and CDR2 are SGHRS and YFSETQ. V lost 4 bases, J lost 0 bases, and 13 bases lay in between. The CDR3 runs to 15 residues. CDR3 loop: CASSVGRDYQETQYF. As DNA, the CDR3 is TGCGCCAGCAGCGTAGGCCGGGACTACCAAGAGACCCAGTACTTC. Full variable domain (remainder filled in from reference TRBV5-1 and TRBJ2-5): KAGVTQTPRYLIKTRGQQVTLSCSPISGHRSVSWYQQTPGQGLQFLFEYFSETQRNKGNFPGRFSGRQFSNSRSEMNVSTLELGDSALYLCASSVGRDYQETQYFGPGTRLLVL.

This clone was recorded a few times. The rearrangement uses TRBV28 and TRBJ2-2; D uncertain. The CDR3 is 13 amino acids. Germline lookup yields CDR1 MDHEN and CDR2 SYDVKM. The V and J ends lost 6 bases and 1 base respectively, with 6 bases between them. CDR3 amino acids: CASSSLNTGELFF. The CDR3 bases are TGTGCCAGCAGCTCCTTGAACACCGGGGAGCTGTTTTTT.

This clone was picked up a small number of times. The chain couples TRBV5-6 to TRBJ2-7; TRBD1 is a possible D gene (6 bases). Trimming removed 4 bases at V and 1 base at J, with 18 bases between. This CDR3 spans 16 amino acids. From germline, CDR1 is SGHDT and CDR2 YYEEEE. For the CDR3, the DNA is TGTGCCAGCAGCGATACAGGGTATTCCCGGTCCTACGAGCAGTACGTC. Residues: CASSDTGYSRSYEQYV.

The rearrangement joins TRBV9 to TRBJ2-1, with 9 bases matching TRBD2. Trimming at V came to 0 bases and at J to 0 bases, leaving 7 bases not matched to a gene. The CDR3 covers 18 residues. Germline values: CDR1 SGDLS, CDR2 YYNGEE. CDR3 in DNA: TGTGCCAGCAGCGTAGAGGCTAGCGGGGTGATCTCCTACAATGAGCAGTTCTTC. This codes for CASSVEASGVISYNEQFF. The entire variable domain, with the rest obtained from reference TRBV9 and TRBJ2-1, is as follows: DSGVTQTPKHLITATGQRVTLRCSPRSGDLSVYWYQQSLDQGLQFLIQYYNGEERAKGNILERFSAQQFPDLHSELNLSSLELGDSALYFCASSVEASGVISYNEQFFGPGTRLTVL.

The V call is TRBV27, the J call TRBJ2-3, with D perhaps TRBD1 (6 bases). V lost 5 bases and J 3 bases, leaving 15 bases between the germline ends. The CDR3 runs 15 residues. Per the germline V gene, CDR1 is MNHEY and CDR2 is SMNVEV (reference sequence). In DNA, the CDR3 is TGTGCCAGCAGTACCCTTTACAGGGCAACAGATACGCAGTATTTT. It codes for CASSTLYRATDTQYF.

The rearrangement links TRBV29-1 to TRBJ2-2; TRBD1 matches at 8 bases. The CDR3 covers 16 residues. The V and J ends lost 4 bases and 0 bases, in that order; junction bases with no gene match: 7. Per germline, CDR1 SQVTM and CDR2 ANQGSEA. The CDR3 sequence: CSVGWQGAPNTGELFF. The CDR3 region has the DNA TGCAGCGTTGGGTGGCAGGGGGCGCCGAACACCGGGGAGCTGTTTTTT.

The V and J genes are TRBV28 and TRBJ1-5; no reliable D call. Trimming took 1 base from V and 1 from J, leaving 8 bases between them. Germline V gives CDR1 MDHEN, CDR2 SYDVKM. The CDR3 extends over 15 amino acids. This CDR3 reads CASSLSGFSNQPQHF. The CDR3 coding sequence is TGTGCCAGCAGTTTATCGGGGTTCAGCAATCAGCCCCAGCATTTT. Together with reference TRBV28 and TRBJ1-5, the CDR3 gives the full variable domain: DVKVTQSSRYLVKRTGEKVFLECVQDMDHENMFWYRQDPGLGLRLIYFSYDVKMKEKGDIPEGYSVSREKKERFSLILESASTNQTSMYLCASSLSGFSNQPQHFGDGTRLSIL.

The rearrangement links TRBV27 to TRBJ1-1; 9 positions agree with TRBD1. The CDR3 has 15 amino acids. Germline CDR1 MNHEY, CDR2 SMNVEV (reference sequence). V was pared by 5 bases and J by 1 base, with 5 bases of the junction left unmatched. CDR3 nucleotides: TGTGCCAGCAGTCTACACAGGGGGCAGAACACTGAAGCTTTCTTT. Encoded protein: CASSLHRGQNTEAFF.

This clone occurred once. This chain connects TRBV10-2 to TRBJ2-7; TRBD2 agrees at 8 bases. V was clipped by 3 bases and J by 0 bases; unmatched bases: 4. The germline V gene has CDR1 WSHSY and CDR2 SAAADI. CDR3 length: 15 amino acids. CDR3: CASSDLRGASYEQYV. CDR3 nucleotide sequence: TGCGCCAGCAGTGATTTGCGGGGGGCCTCCTACGAGCAGTACGTC.

The chain links TRBV4-1 to TRBJ1-1; possible D gene TRBD1, 6 bases. V was clipped by 0 bases and J by 5 bases, with 28 bases between them. Germline loops: CDR1 MGHRA, CDR2 YSYEKL. The CDR3 is 20 amino acids. CDR3 coding DNA: TGCGCCAGCAGCCAAGAATCAGGGACATCTCCTAGAAGCCCGGGGACTGAAGCTTTCTTT. Translation gives CASSQESGTSPRSPGTEAFF.

The chain uses TRBV19 and TRBJ2-2; D remains unclear. Germline V gene sequence: CDR1 LNHDA, CDR2 SQIVND (reference sequence). Between the trimmed V and J ends, which lost 2 bases and 9 bases, there was a span of 7 bases. The CDR3 spans 12 residues. The CDR3 DNA sequence: TGTGCCAGTAGTATAAAGGAGAGGGAGCTGTTTTTT. Translation gives CASSIKERELFF.